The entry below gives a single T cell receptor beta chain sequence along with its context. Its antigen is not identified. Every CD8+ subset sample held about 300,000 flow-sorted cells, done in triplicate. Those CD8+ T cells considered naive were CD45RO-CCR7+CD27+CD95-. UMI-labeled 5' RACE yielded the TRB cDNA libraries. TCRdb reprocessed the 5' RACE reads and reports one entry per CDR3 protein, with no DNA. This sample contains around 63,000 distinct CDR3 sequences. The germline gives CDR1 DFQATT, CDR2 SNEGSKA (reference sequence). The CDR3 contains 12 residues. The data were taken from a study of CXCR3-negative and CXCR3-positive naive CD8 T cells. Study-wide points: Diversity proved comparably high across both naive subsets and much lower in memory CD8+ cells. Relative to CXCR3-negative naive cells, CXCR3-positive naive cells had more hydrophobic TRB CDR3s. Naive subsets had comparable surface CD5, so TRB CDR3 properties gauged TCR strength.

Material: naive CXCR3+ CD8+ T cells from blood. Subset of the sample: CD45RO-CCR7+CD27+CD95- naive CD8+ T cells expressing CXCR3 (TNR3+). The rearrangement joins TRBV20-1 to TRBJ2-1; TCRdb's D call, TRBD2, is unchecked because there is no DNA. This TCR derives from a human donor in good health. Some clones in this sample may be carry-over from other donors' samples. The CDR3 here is CSARLAGIEQFF.